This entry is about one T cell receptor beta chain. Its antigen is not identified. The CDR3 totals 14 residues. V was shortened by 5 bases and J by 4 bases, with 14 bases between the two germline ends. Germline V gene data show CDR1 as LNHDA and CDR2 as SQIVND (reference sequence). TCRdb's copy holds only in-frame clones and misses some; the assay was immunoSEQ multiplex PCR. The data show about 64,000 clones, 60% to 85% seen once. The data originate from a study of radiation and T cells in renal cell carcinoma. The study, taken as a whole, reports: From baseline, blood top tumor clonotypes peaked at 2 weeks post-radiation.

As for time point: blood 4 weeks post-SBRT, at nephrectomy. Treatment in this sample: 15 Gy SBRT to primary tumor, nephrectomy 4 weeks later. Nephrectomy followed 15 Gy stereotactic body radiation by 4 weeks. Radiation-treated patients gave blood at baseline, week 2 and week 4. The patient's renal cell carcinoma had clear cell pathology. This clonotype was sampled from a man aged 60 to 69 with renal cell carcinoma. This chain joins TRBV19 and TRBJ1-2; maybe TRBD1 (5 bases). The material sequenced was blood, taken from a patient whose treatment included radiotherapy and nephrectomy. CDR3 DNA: TGTGCCAGTAGTTCCGGTTGGGGGTCCTATGGCTACACCTTC. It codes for CASSSGWGSYGYTF.